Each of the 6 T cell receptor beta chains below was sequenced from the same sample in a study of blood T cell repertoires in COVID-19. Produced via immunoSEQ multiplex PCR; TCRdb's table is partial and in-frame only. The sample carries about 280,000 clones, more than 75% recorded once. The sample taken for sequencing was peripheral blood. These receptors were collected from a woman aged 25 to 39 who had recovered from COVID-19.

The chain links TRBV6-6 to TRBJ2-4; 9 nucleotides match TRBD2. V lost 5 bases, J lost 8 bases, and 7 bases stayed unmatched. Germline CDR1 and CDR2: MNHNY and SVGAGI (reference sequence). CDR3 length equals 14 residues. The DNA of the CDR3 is TGTGCCAGCAGTGCCGGACTAGCGATGGACATTCAGTACTTC. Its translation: CASSAGLAMDIQYF.

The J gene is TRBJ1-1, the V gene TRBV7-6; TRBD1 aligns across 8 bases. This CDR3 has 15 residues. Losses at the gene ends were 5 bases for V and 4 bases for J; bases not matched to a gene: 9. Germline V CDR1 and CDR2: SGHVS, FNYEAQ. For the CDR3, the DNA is TGTGCCAGCAGCCCGGACAGGGCGGGCCGCACTGAAGCTTTCTTT. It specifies CASSPDRAGRTEAFF.

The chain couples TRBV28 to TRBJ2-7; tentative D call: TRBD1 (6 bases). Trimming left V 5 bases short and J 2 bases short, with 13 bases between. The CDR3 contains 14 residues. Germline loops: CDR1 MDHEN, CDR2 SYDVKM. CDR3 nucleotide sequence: TGTGCCAGCAGTCTGACAGGCTACACCTACGAGCAGTACTTC. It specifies CASSLTGYTYEQYF.

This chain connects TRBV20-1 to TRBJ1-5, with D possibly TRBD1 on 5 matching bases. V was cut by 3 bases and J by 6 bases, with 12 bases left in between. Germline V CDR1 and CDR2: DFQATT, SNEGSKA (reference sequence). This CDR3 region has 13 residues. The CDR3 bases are TGCAGTGCTAGTGGGGCAGAAAGTCAGCCCCAGCATTTT. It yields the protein CSASGAESQPQHF.

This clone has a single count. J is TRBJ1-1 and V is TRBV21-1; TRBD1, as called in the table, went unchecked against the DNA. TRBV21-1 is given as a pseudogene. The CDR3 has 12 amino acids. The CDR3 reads CASSLGQGAAFF. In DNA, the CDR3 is TGTGCCAGCAGTCTTGGACAGGGCGCAGCTTTCTTT.

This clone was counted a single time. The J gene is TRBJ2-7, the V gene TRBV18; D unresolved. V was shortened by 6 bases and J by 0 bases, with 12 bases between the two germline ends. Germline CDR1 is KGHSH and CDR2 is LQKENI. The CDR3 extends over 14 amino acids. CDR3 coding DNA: TGTGCCAGCTCTAGAGCAGGTAGCTCCTACGAGCAGTACTTC. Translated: CASSRAGSSYEQYF.